The 5 T cell receptor beta chains below come from one sample, sequenced in a study of T cell repertoires in cytomegalovirus infection. TCRdb re-called the reads with MiXCR, one entry per CDR3 protein. The sample includes more than 150,000 distinct CDR3 sequences, 20% to 25% of them seen just once. Sequenced input: PBMCs. These receptor sequences come from a human donor in good health (CMV status not recorded). Some clones in this sample may be carry-over from other donors' samples.

Many counts were recorded for this clonotype. V gene TRBV20-1 combines with J gene TRBJ2-1, with D possibly being TRBD1 or TRBD2 (5 bases each). Germline assignment: CDR1 DFQATT and CDR2 SNEGSKA (reference sequence). This CDR3 has 14 amino acids. The V gene lost 6 bases and the J gene lost 4 bases, with 16 bases spanning the gap. This CDR3 is CSADVGVVYNEQFF. The CDR3, as DNA: TGCAGTGCCGATGTGGGGGTAGTGTACAATGAGCAGTTCTTC.

The V and J genes are TRBV28 and TRBJ2-1; D perhaps matches TRBD1 (6 bases). Germline V gene lookup returns CDR1 MDHEN and CDR2 SYDVKM. CDR3 length: 16 residues. V was cut by 8 bases and J by 4 bases, with 21 bases left in between. The CDR3 bases are TGTGCCAGCGCGATTGGGACAAATTTTTTATACAATGAGCAGTTCTTC. The encoded protein is CASAIGTNFLYNEQFF.

V gene TRBV7-6 combines with J gene TRBJ2-7; either TRBD1 or TRBD2 may fit D (5 bases each). Germline V gene data show CDR1 as SGHVS and CDR2 as FNYEAQ. V was pared by 0 bases and J by 7 bases, with 13 bases between. The CDR3 extends over 14 amino acids. The chain's CDR3 is CASSLAPGPEEQYF. The CDR3 DNA reads as TGTGCCAGCAGCTTAGCGCCGGGGCCAGAGGAGCAGTACTTC. Variable domain in full (rest from reference TRBV7-6 and TRBJ2-7): GAGVSQSPRYKVTKRGQDVALRCDPISGHVSLYWYRQALGQGPEFLTYFNYEAQQDKSGLPNDRFSAERPEGSISTLTIQRTEQRDSAMYRCASSLAPGPEEQYFGPGTRLTVT.

The chain links TRBV29-1 to TRBJ2-1; D call uncertain. V lost 3 bases, J lost 4 bases, and 4 bases lay in between. This CDR3 is 11 amino acids long. CDR1 and CDR2 from the germline V gene are SQVTM and ANQGSEA. CDR3 sequence reads: CSVDRYNEQFF. The DNA of the CDR3 is TGCAGCGTTGACAGGTACAATGAGCAGTTCTTC.

This clonotype was counted only a few times. The rearrangement links TRBV6-6 to TRBJ2-7; D remains ambiguous. Germline V gene lookup returns CDR1 MNHNY and CDR2 SVGAGI (reference sequence). The CDR3 is 13 amino acids. The V end lost 2 bases, the J end lost 2 bases, and 7 bases lay between the germline ends. The DNA of the CDR3 is TGTGCCAGCAGTTACACTGGGACCTACGAGCAGTACTTC. Its protein product is CASSYTGTYEQYF.